Shown below are 2 T cell receptor beta chains from a single sample sequenced in a study of cytomegalovirus exposure and HLA in healthy donors. PCR employed 60 Vbeta and 13 Jbeta primers. Measured with immunoSEQ multiplex PCR; TCRdb has only the in-frame clones, and not every one. The sample shows about 98,000 clones, 55% to 75% of them seen only once. Sequenced input: PBMCs. The receptors derive from a man aged 50-60 years in good health and CMV-seronegative.

The chain employs TRBV30 and TRBJ2-7, with D uncertain. The V end was cut by 0 bases, the J end by 2 bases, with 5 bases between. This CDR3 is 12 amino acids long. Per the germline V gene, CDR1 is GTSNPN and CDR2 is SVGIG (reference sequence). This CDR3 is CAWSVRAYEQYF. Written as DNA, the CDR3 is TGTGCCTGGAGTGTCCGGGCCTACGAGCAGTACTTC.

The V call is TRBV10-3, the J call TRBJ1-3; 12 nucleotides align to TRBD1. This CDR3 contains 16 residues. V shed 7 bases, J shed 1 base, and the junction held 5 bases outside the gene matches. Germline-derived CDR1 and CDR2 are ENHRY and SYGVKD. This CDR3 reads CAIKPGQGASGNTIYF. As DNA, the CDR3 is TGTGCCATCAAGCCGGGACAGGGGGCTTCTGGAAACACCATATATTTT.